Below, 22 T cell receptor beta chains from the same sample are listed, as sequenced in a study of metastatic and nonmetastatic thyroid tumors. Thyroid surgery was performed in patients who had received no treatment beforehand. Using MiXCR, TCRdb re-called clones from the PCR reads. Among about 40,000 clones listed, approximately 20% were seen once. What was sequenced was tumor tissue. These receptors all stem from a female donor with papillary thyroid cancer or a benign thyroid nodule (not recorded which). Some clones in this sample may be carry-over from other donors' samples.

Regarding this clone: With a much larger clone just one base away, this may be a read error. The rearrangement links TRBV25-1 to TRBJ2-5; D gene ambiguous. Trimming took 9 bases from V and 2 from J, leaving 13 bases between them. The length of the CDR3 is 13 residues. Germline V gene sequence: CDR1 MGHDK, CDR2 SYGVNS. The CDR3 sequence: CASRLVAQETQYF. As DNA, the CDR3 is TGTGCCAGTAGACTGGTGGCACAAGAGACCCAGTACTTC. The full variable domain, in which reference TRBV25-1 and TRBJ2-5 provide the parts outside the CDR3, is EADIYQTPRYLVIGTGKKITLECSQTMGHDKMYWYQQDPGMELHLIHYSYGVNSTEKGDLSSESTVSRIRTEHFPLTLESARPSHTSQYLCASRLVAQETQYFGPGTRLLVL.

Remarks on this clone: This clone may be a read error of a much larger clone one base away. The conserved phenylalanine or tryptophan is not found at the CDR3 terminus, so this likely reflects a read error. This rearrangement joins TRBV6-2 or TRBV6-3 to TRBJ2-7, with a tentative D call TRBD2 (5 bases). The germline V gene has CDR1 MNHEY and CDR2 SVGEGT. The CDR3 is 15 residues long. Trimming removed 7 bases at V and 5 bases at J, with 21 bases between. DNA for the CDR3: TGTGCCAGCACCCACTTAGCAGGACTTCTGGACGAGCAGTACTTA. Protein sequence: CASTHLAGLLDEQYL.

This clone was seen many times. V is TRBV2 and J is TRBJ2-7; 7 positions match TRBD2. The CDR3 is made up of 13 amino acids. The V gene end was trimmed by 8 bases and the J gene end by 0 bases; junction bases not matched to a gene: 4. Germline CDR1 and CDR2: SNHLY and FYNNEI. Here the CDR3 reads CASALATSYEQYF. DNA for the CDR3: TGTGCCAGCGCACTAGCGACCTCCTACGAGCAGTACTTC.

This clone was recorded at least ten times. The chain uses TRBV4-1 and TRBJ2-5; D may be TRBD2 (5 bases). CDR3 length equals 15 residues. Germline CDR1 MGHRA, CDR2 YSYEKL. Trimming removed 3 bases at V and 4 bases at J, with 15 bases between. CDR3 coding DNA: TGCGCCAGCAGCCATAGGGCGGGCCCTCGAGAGACCCAGTACTTC. Protein sequence: CASSHRAGPRETQYF.

This clone has just a few counts. The V call is TRBV3-1, the J call TRBJ1-1; weak D call: TRBD1 (5 bases). The CDR3 loop spans 13 amino acids. CDR1 LGHDT and CDR2 YNNKEL come from the germline V gene (reference sequence). Trimming removed 4 bases at V and 2 bases at J, with 8 bases between. CDR3 sequence: CASSRGYNTEAFF. DNA of the CDR3: TGTGCCAGCAGCCGGGGGTACAACACTGAAGCTTTCTTT.

Concerning this clone itself: At one boundary the junction diverges from the germline segment, which might be a read error. The chain recombines TRBV28 with TRBJ2-7; 9 bases align to TRBD2. The CDR3 has 15 amino acids. Germline CDR1 and CDR2: MDHEN and SYDVKM. The chain's CDR3 is CASSLAAGGSYEKYF. The CDR3 DNA sequence: TGTGCCAGCAGTCTGGCAGCGGGAGGTTCATACGAGAAGTACTTC.

This clone was observed many times. A much larger clone lies a single base off, so this may be a read error. The genes are TRBV6-1 and TRBJ2-1; either TRBD1 or TRBD2 may fit D (5 bases each). Per germline, CDR1 MNHNS and CDR2 SASEGT. Deletions cut 6 bases from V and 4 bases from J, with 16 bases between. The CDR3 sequence is 15 residues long. DNA of the CDR3: TGTGCCAGCAGCCGCTCCCCGGGACCATACAATGAGCAGTTCTTC. Protein product: CASSRSPGPYNEQFF.

This clone was picked up many times. A much larger clone lies one base from this, so it may be a read error. This rearrangement joins TRBV7-2 to TRBJ1-2, with 7 nucleotides matching TRBD1. This CDR3 spans 15 amino acids. The germline V gene has CDR1 SGHTA and CDR2 FQGNSA. CDR3 nucleotides: TGTGCCGGCAGCCGCGGGGACAGAGAAAACTATGGCTACACCTTC. Protein product: CAGSRGDRENYGYTF.

Ten or more counts support this clone. This sequence joins TRBV29-1 and TRBJ1-4; 7 nucleotides align to TRBD1. Germline loops: CDR1 SQVTM, CDR2 ANQGSEA. V was pared by 6 bases and J by 3 bases, with 7 bases of the junction left unmatched. This CDR3 is built from 14 residues. This CDR3 is CSVGEGAANEKLFF. The CDR3 DNA is TGCAGCGTCGGGGAGGGGGCAGCTAATGAAAAACTGTTTTTT.

This clone was found a few times. This sequence joins TRBV27 and TRBJ2-7, with 9 bases identical to TRBD1. This CDR3 has 15 residues. Per the germline V gene, CDR1 is MNHEY and CDR2 is SMNVEV (reference sequence). Trimming at V came to 2 bases and at J to 4 bases, leaving 6 bases not matched to a gene. The CDR3 coding sequence is TGTGCCAGCAGTTTAGGGCGGGGACAGGGATACGAGCAGTACTTC. This gives the protein CASSLGRGQGYEQYF.

This clone turned up a few times. The CDR3 DNA reads as TGTGCCAGCAGTGCCGGGGCCTTGCCGTACAATGAGCAGTTCTTC. Its translation is CASSAGALPYNEQFF. The chain carries TRBV12-3 or TRBV12-4 and TRBJ2-1, with D possibly called TRBD1 or TRBD2 (5 bases each). The CDR3 has 15 amino acids. With 5 bases removed from V and 4 bases from J, the gap between germline ends came to 15 bases.

This clone was seen at least ten times. The chain recombines TRBV6-2 or TRBV6-3 with TRBJ2-5; TRBD1 aligns across 8 bases. CDR1 is MNHEY and CDR2 is SVGEGT in the germline V gene. Trimming at V came to 7 bases and at J to 0 bases, leaving 10 bases not matched to a gene. The CDR3 is made up of 16 amino acids. The CDR3 nucleotides read TGTGCCAGCACCTACGGGAGACAGGGGTACCAAGAGACCCAGTACTTC. Residues: CASTYGRQGYQETQYF.

The sample holds many counts of this clone. A clone one base away is much larger, so this may be a read error. The V call is TRBV7-6, the J call TRBJ2-1, with D perhaps TRBD2 (5 bases). V lost 7 bases and J lost 8, with 9 bases in between. CDR3 size: 11 residues. Germline loops: CDR1 SGHVS, CDR2 FNYEAQ. CDR3 region: CASNSEYEQFF. For the CDR3, the DNA is TGTGCCAGCAATAGCGAGTATGAGCAGTTCTTC.

J is TRBJ2-1 and V is TRBV2; D is undetermined. This CDR3 region has 13 residues. Germline CDR1 SNHLY, CDR2 FYNNEI. Trimming shortened V by 7 bases and J by 9 bases, and 16 bases separated the two germline ends. The CDR3 sequence: CASTNPPSLEQFF. For the CDR3, the DNA is TGTGCCAGCACCAACCCCCCATCTCTTGAGCAGTTCTTC. The variable domain in full, with the rest retrieved from reference TRBV2 and TRBJ2-1, is EPEVTQTPSHQVTQMGQEVILRCVPISNHLYFYWYRQILGQKVEFLVSFYNNEISEKSEIFDDQFSVERPDGSNFTLKIRSTKLEDSAMYFCASTNPPSLEQFFGPGTRLTVL.

The table lists this clone with many counts. DNA for the CDR3: TGTGCCAGCAGTGAATTGCGTCTAGCGGCGAACACCGGGGAGCTGTTTTTT. It codes for CASSELRLAANTGELFF. The V and J genes are TRBV6-1 and TRBJ2-2, with TRBD2 matching 7 bases. CDR1 is MNHNS and CDR2 is SASEGT in the germline V gene. This CDR3 is 17 amino acids long. V was clipped by 2 bases and J by 0 bases; unmatched bases: 6.

This clone came up many times. A much larger clone sits a single nucleotide away, making a read error possible. This same CDR3 is encoded by further DNA sequences in the sample. The chain combines TRBV19 with TRBJ2-3, with no clear D. Germline CDR1 and CDR2: LNHDA and SQIVND (reference sequence). The CDR3 loop spans 11 amino acids. Deletions cut 4 bases from V and 6 bases from J, with 5 bases between. The CDR3 here is CASSNTDTQYF. As DNA, the CDR3 is TGTGCCAGTAGTAACACGGATACGCAGTATTTT.

This clone was seen many times. The V gene is TRBV20-1, the J gene TRBJ2-1; D remains unclear. The germline gives CDR1 DFQATT, CDR2 SNEGSKA (reference sequence). CDR3 length equals 12 residues. The ends were cut back, 3 bases at V and 4 bases at J, with 7 bases in the middle. Here the CDR3 reads CSARSGYNEQFF. The CDR3 DNA is TGCAGTGCTAGGTCTGGGTACAATGAGCAGTTCTTC.

In its sample, this clone was seen many times. The chain combines TRBV6-1 with TRBJ2-5; D may be TRBD1 or TRBD2 (5 bases each). CDR1 and CDR2 from the germline V gene are MNHNS and SASEGT. The CDR3 sequence is 17 residues long. V lost 7 bases and J 1 base, leaving 22 bases between the germline ends. CDR3 coding DNA: TGTGCCAGCAACCACCGCTGGGACGACTGGGGCCAAGAGACCCAGTACTTC. This codes for CASNHRWDDWGQETQYF.

This clone was found many times. The chain joins TRBV5-1 to TRBJ2-2, with a weak D call TRBD2 (5 bases). Germline CDR1 reads SGHRS; CDR2 reads YFSETQ. The CDR3 has 15 residues. V dropped 4 bases and J dropped 6 bases, with 16 bases sitting between them. CDR3 protein: CASSPGGISSGELFF. Written as DNA, the CDR3 is TGCGCCAGCAGCCCTGGAGGCATTTCCTCCGGGGAGCTGTTTTTT.

Remarks on this clone: The conserved final phenylalanine or tryptophan is absent from the CDR3, which likely points to a read error. V is TRBV4-1 and J is TRBJ2-5, with 7 bases that match TRBD1. The trim removed 0 bases at V and 4 bases at J, leaving 5 bases unmatched. CDR3 length: 15 amino acids. Looked up from germline, CDR1 is MGHRA and CDR2 is YSYEKL. The DNA of the CDR3 is TGCGCCAGCAGCCAAGACTCACAGGGGCGAGAGACCCAGTACCTC. Its protein product is CASSQDSQGRETQYL.

With respect to this clone: Being one base from a much bigger clone, this may be a read error. The chain couples TRBV7-2 to TRBJ1-3; D is uncertain. Trimming cost V 8 bases and J 0 bases, with 8 bases left between them. This CDR3 comprises 13 residues. CDR1 and CDR2 (germline): SGHTA, FQGNSA. Here the CDR3 DNA reads TGTGCCAGCCGCCTAAGCTCTGGAAACACCATATATTTT. This translates into CASRLSSGNTIYF.

The V and J genes are TRBV5-1 and TRBJ1-1, with D tentatively TRBD1 (6 bases). This CDR3 spans 14 amino acids. Germline CDR1 reads SGHRS; CDR2 reads YFSETQ. Trimming left V 4 bases short and J 2 bases short, with 12 bases between. The CDR3 nucleotides read TGCGCCAGCAGCAGGGGGGCCTCTAACACTGAAGCTTTCTTT. Encoded protein: CASSRGASNTEAFF.